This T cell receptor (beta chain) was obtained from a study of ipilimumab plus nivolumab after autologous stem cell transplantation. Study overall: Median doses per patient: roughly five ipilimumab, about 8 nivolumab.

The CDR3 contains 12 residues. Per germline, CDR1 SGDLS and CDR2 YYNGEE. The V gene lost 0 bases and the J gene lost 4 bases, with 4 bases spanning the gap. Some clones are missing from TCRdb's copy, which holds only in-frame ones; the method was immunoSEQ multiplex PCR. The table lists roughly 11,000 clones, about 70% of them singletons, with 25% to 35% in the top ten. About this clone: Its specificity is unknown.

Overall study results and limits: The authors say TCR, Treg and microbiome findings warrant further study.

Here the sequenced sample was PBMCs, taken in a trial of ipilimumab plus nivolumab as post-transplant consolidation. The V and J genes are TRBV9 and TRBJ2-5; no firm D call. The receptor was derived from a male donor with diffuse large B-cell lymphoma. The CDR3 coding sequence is TGTGCCAGCAGCGTAGGTCTAGAGACCCAGTACTTC. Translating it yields CASSVGLETQYF.